This T cell receptor beta chain derives from a study of cytomegalovirus exposure and HLA in healthy donors. Trimming cost V 0 bases and J 6 bases, with 13 bases left between them. The CDR3 runs 14 residues. The germline V gene encodes CDR1 SGHRS and CDR2 YFSETQ. Use of 60 Vbeta and 13 Jbeta primers characterized the PCR. Sequencing was performed with immunoSEQ multiplex PCR; in TCRdb, only in-frame clones are kept and a portion is missing. Among over 100,000 clones listed, 73% were seen once. The specimen was PBMCs. This sequence originates from a man aged 40-55 years in good health and CMV-seronegative. The chain carries TRBV5-1 and TRBJ2-7, with a weak D call TRBD1 (5 bases). This chain's CDR3 is CASSLGDQGGEQYF. CDR3 nucleotide sequence: TGCGCCAGCAGCTTGGGTGATCAGGGCGGCGAGCAGTACTTC.